What follows is one T cell receptor (beta chain) and its context. Its target is not known. This specimen comes from a study of T cell responses to AZD1222 COVID-19 vaccine. Study observations and caveats: Sampled repertoires all dated from after the peak T cell response. Clonal diversity was possibly underestimated; the donors were predominantly white British and more often female. Vaccine-associated CD4 TCRs ranged over spike, dominating at 160-218 and 743-854.

The CDR3 covers 13 residues. From germline, CDR1 is SEHNR and CDR2 FQNEAQ (reference sequence). The germline V and J ends were trimmed by 4 bases and 6 bases, with 12 bases remaining between them. Repertoires were generated with immunoSEQ multiplex PCR, while TCRdb's copy carries only in-frame clones and drops some. Of approximately 150,000 clones in the sample, roughly 92% were seen once. The receptor comes from an adult in good health. This material consisted of peripheral blood, taken on day 0 of AZD1222 vaccination. The V gene is TRBV7-9, the J gene TRBJ1-1; D uncertain. CDR3 region: CASSSLSVSEAFF. CDR3 in DNA: TGTGCCAGCAGCTCCCTTTCAGTCTCTGAAGCTTTCTTT.